The source of this TCR beta chain is a study of siplizumab effects on memory and regulatory T cells. Overall study results and limits: Apparently key alloresponse contributors, naive T cells also seemed more diverse than memory cells. A naive or memory phenotype could not be assigned to roughly 75-95% of the proliferating CD4+ or CD8+ clones. Proliferating Tregs' suppressive function in siplizumab cultures went unconfirmed.

V was clipped by 2 bases and J by 2 bases; unmatched bases: 6. The V gene's germline CDR1 is MNHEY and CDR2 SVGAGI. The CDR3 has 15 amino acids. Roughly 100,000 TCR templates underwent assay in every sample. The protocol was immunoSEQ multiplex PCR, while the TCRdb copy is restricted to in-frame clones and leaves out a portion. The table lists about 87,000 clones, about 93% of them singletons. This clone was found once. Its antigen is not identified. The origin of this receptor is a human donor in good health. Sample: non-Treg CD4+ T cells sorted from blood. The rearrangement uses TRBV6-5 and TRBJ2-7; 7 bases agree with TRBD2. CDR3: CASSYRSSGTYEQYF. For the CDR3, the DNA is TGTGCCAGCAGTTACAGGTCTAGCGGCACCTACGAGCAGTACTTC.